The clone carrying this T cell receptor (beta chain) was picked up a small number of times. This record belongs to a study of T cells in Graves' hyperthyroidism and ophthalmopathy. TCR beta CDR3 region amplification was performed from RNA transcripts. In the first-round RT-PCR of the TCR CDR3, the HTBI primer set was used. TCRdb re-analysed the multiplex PCR reads in MiXCR, keeping a single row per CDR3 protein. The sample shows 500,000 to 550,000 distinct CDR3 sequences, around 21% of them seen only once. The V gene lost 5 bases and the J gene lost 2 bases, with 10 bases spanning the gap. The CDR3 has 14 amino acids. CDR1 and CDR2 (germline): SNHLY, FYNNEI.

Sequences were obtained from blood. The clonotype originates from a man aged 18 to 30 with Graves' hyperthyroidism. The chain is built from TRBV2 and TRBJ1-5; no reliable D call. DNA of the CDR3: TGTGCCAGCAGTAACGACTATGGCAATCAGCCCCAGCATTTT. Translation gives CASSNDYGNQPQHF. The full variable domain, in which reference TRBV2 and TRBJ1-5 provide the parts outside the CDR3, is EPEVTQTPSHQVTQMGQEVILRCVPISNHLYFYWYRQILGQKVEFLVSFYNNEISEKSEIFDDQFSVERPDGSNFTLKIRSTKLEDSAMYFCASSNDYGNQPQHFGDGTRLSIL.